This T cell receptor beta chain was captured by sequencing in a study of cytomegalovirus exposure and HLA in healthy donors listed by TCRdb under 2017. Context from the whole study: In an earlier analysis of several hundred of the donors, approximately 260 Gb of sequence data and 100 million or so unique TCR beta sequences from roughly 200 million T cells were reported. Approximately 330 gigabases of sequencing data and around 85 million unique TCR sequences made up an early release that covered approximately 650 HLA-typed donors. Among the approximately 400 genotyped donors, around 81% belonged to the genetic ancestry cluster associated with self-reported Caucasian donors. The study aimed to test whether signatures of past pathogen exposure could be identified by cataloging public T cell receptors. The study used immunosequencing to profile the T cell repertoires of around 600 subjects and linked those repertoires to cytomegalovirus serostatus. Along with the roughly 670-subject first cohort, a separate validation cohort of over a hundred different subjects was used. To predict cytomegalovirus infection status, the study combined high-throughput TCR immunosequencing, statistical association of individual TCRs with disease status, and machine learning. A later analysis re-analyzed previously published TCR beta repertoires from 666 donors and added high-resolution HLA genotyping to study TCR occurrence patterns. Rather than using new phenotypic data, the later analysis identified candidate immune exposures from TCR beta sequences and from how often those sequences occurred across donors. An earlier analysis of several hundred of the donors applied high-throughput TCR beta sequencing to assess whether each TCR beta V gene segment acted as functional or pseudogenic. Donor age, sex, ethnicity and CMV serostatus were collected together with the repertoire data. A later genetic analysis took genome-wide SNP genotypes for about three fifths of the roughly 670 donors and used that subset as a discovery cohort. All discovery cohort repertoires had been generated using a single sequencing platform. Both class I and class II loci were covered by HLA typing, at four-digit resolution. The number of typed donors differed by locus: about 620-640 for A, B, C, DRB1 and DQB1; some 540 for DQA1; around 610 for DPA1; and roughly 490 for DPB1. Four to six DR-DQ haplotypes were handled as single units for association and clustering because linkage in the cohort was strong. Among 300 to 450 genotyped donors of the cohort, an average of about 240,000 unique TCR beta nucleotide sequences were sequenced per donor, around 20% of them non-productive.

Overall results and qualifications from the work: The earlier analysis of some 540 of the donors excluded seventeen rarely observed V segments, including chromosome 9 orphons, because counts were too low. Because the 87-base-pair reads could not distinguish some IMGT-functional V segments, including TRBV6-2 and TRBV6-3, those segments were excluded. The presence/absence analyses assumed that sequencing depth was roughly uniform across donors, and that assumption may not be true. In a later analysis, HLA-associated TCR beta chains were found to be more clonally expanded and to have lower generation probabilities than equally common non-associated chains. At a false discovery rate of 0.05, a later analysis linked around 17,000 TCR beta sequences to specific HLA alleles. Across donors, most TCR sequences were observed very rarely, whereas some public TCRs were present in many individuals. The sequencing pipeline was judged likely to have produced a cluster of highly shared sequence variants as a technical artifact. The authors suggested that the approach could potentially be generalized to other disease states and immunological phenotypes. A further reported finding was that TCR beta sequences accurately predicted the HLA-A and HLA-B alleles for most subjects in the first cohort. Several of the top co-occurrence clusters appeared to be linked to parvovirus B19, influenza, CMV and Epstein-Barr virus, according to a later analysis. The study gave a list of some 150 TCR beta chains associated with cytomegalovirus. In a later genetic analysis, fewer N-insertions in productive TCRs were reported among donors in an Asian-associated ancestry cluster than the roughly 710-donor mean. Correlated functional status among segregating V segments might reflect linkage disequilibrium, but an unknown experimental factor could not be ruled out. In both the original and validation cohorts, the classifier was reported to diagnose cytomegalovirus status with high specificity and sensitivity. CMV serostatus was the only immune exposure information available for the cohort. A few of the identified cytomegalovirus-associated TCR beta chains were confirmed in vitro to be specific for cytomegalovirus antigens. Most CMV-associated TCR beta chains appeared to be HLA-restricted in a later analysis, and the HLA associations seemed to be driven largely by CMV exposure. Because HLA typing was unavailable for some donors at each locus, only the typed subset was used in association tests. A later genetic analysis associated a missense DCLRE1C variant with V-gene and J-gene trimming of TCR beta chains, and an independent cohort replicated the association. When HLA alleles, especially DR and DQ, strongly co-occurred, TCR associations were difficult to assign to individual alleles. In an earlier analysis of around 600 of the donors, most TCR beta V segments appeared in productive rearrangements about 90% or about 30% of the time, broadly matching IMGT annotations. In this cohort, only TCR beta chains were sequenced, and detectable features were limited by the absence of alpha or paired-chain data. A later analysis found that TCR association rates varied across HLA loci, with DRB1 alleles showing the most associated TCRs and HLA-C alleles the fewest.

Counted from cysteine to phenylalanine, this CDR3 has 17 amino acids. Just CDR3 DNA is preserved here, 51 bases in frame from base 1. CDR1 and CDR2 (SGDLS, YYNGEE) derive from the germline V gene. V is trimmed back by 4 bases and J by 5 bases, and the junction contains 12 bases that no gene match accounts for. Receptor libraries were prepared by the immunoSEQ multiplex PCR assay. For the multiplex PCR, a mixture combining 60 forward primers for TCR Vbeta segments and 13 reverse primers for TCR Jbeta segments was used. A multiplex PCR assay on genomic DNA amplified the CDR3 region of rearranged TCR beta genes. Amplified TCR beta libraries were sequenced as 87-base-pair reads on the Illumina HiSeq System. The original pipeline was this. Across the 666 repertoires, a later analysis counted about 81 million unique TCR beta chains, 9.5 million to 13 million of which were shared by at least two donors. To remove PCR and sequencing errors, raw reads were error-corrected and collapsed into unique sequences using a nearest-neighbor algorithm that merged closely related sequences. To assign V, D and J gene segments, CDR3 sequences were aligned to IMGT reference sequences. For a sequence to be retained, at least a six-nucleotide match to both a V gene segment and a J gene segment was required. Rearrangements were called productive when the CDR3 lacked stop codons and stayed in frame with V and J; all others were non-productive. Following IMGT convention, CDR3 was defined as the stretch from the second conserved V-encoded cysteine up to the conserved J-encoded phenylalanine. The earlier analysis of some 540 of the donors excluded any sequence lacking an unambiguous match to a single V gene segment. An earlier analysis of 587 of the donors called V segments functional above 56.7% productive rearrangements and segregating when the between-donor standard deviation exceeded 5%. A statistical classification framework was developed to diagnose cytomegalovirus status using the catalog of TCR beta chain sequences. A later analysis assigned V and J genes by comparing TCR nucleotide sequences with IMGT/GENE-DB human TR gene sequences. Using the TCRdist pipeline, a later analysis assigned CDR3 sequences along with most-parsimonious VDJ recombination scenarios. In a later analysis, each TCR beta chain was defined by its CDR3 amino acid sequence together with its V-gene family, and reads without a unique V-gene family were excluded. In a later analysis, several hundred highly shared, low-generation-probability nucleotide sequences were removed to address suspected cross-contamination and a sequencing artifact. In a later analysis, a clonal expansion index for each public chain was calculated from normalized within-repertoire ranks of inferred template counts. In a later analysis, generation probabilities were computed using a VDJ recombination model fitted to out-of-frame rearrangements, and the results were checked against IGoR. Hypergeometric tests were used in a later analysis to score TCR-TCR, TCR-HLA and TCR-CMV co-occurrence, with a repertoire-size bias correction applied to the TCR pairs. False discovery rates were estimated in a later analysis by permuting HLA or CMV assignments 20 times. In a later analysis, co-occurring TCRs were grouped with DBSCAN, and TCRdist sequence similarity was added when clustering was performed within HLA-allele-positive subsets. Repertoires with fewer than 30,000 or more than 120,000 public chains were left out of co-occurrence clustering, as were roughly five repertoires with anomalous nucleotide sharing. Not all clones reach the TCRdb copy of this immuneACCESS table, which keeps in-frame sequences only. Checked studies attribute under half of the gap to unresolved V genes and leave the rest unexplained. V, J and clone size are those of that table, while D and trimming were read from the DNA. The sample table records 110,000 to 150,000 clones; 80% to 85% of these occur just once. Clones ranked in the top ten supply 2% to 2.5% of the sample.

The cohort comprised under 700 healthy bone marrow donors. At the time of sampling, all cohort members were nominally healthy, though unrecorded immune exposures were likely present. The donor tested CMV seronegative and was one of the 352 seronegative cohort members. Every donor gave a peripheral blood sample, and the peripheral blood mononuclear cells from that sample were used for TCR beta sequencing. The Qiagen DNeasy Blood Extraction Kit was used to extract genomic DNA from the blood cell samples. A word on this clone: Its antigen is currently not known. Qualities for individual bases were not recorded, and no much larger clone is one base off.

The TCR was taken from a boy aged 2-9 years in good health and CMV-seronegative. In this chain, TRBV9 is recombined with TRBJ2-5, with 12 bases in between that match TRBD1. Material: PBMCs. The sequenced DNA: TGTGCCAGCAGCCGTTTCGGGGGACAGGGGGCAGATGAGACCCAGTACTTC. Translated, this gives CASSRFGGQGADETQYF.